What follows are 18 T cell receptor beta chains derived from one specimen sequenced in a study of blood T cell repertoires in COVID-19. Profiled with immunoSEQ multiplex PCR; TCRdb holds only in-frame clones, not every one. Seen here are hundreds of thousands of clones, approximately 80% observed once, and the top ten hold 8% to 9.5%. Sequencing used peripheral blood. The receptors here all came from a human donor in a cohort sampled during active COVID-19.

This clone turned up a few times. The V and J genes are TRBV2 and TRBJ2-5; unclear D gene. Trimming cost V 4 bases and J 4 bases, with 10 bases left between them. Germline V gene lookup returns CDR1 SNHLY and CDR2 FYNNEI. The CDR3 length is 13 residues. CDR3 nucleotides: TGTGCCAGCAGTGCTAGGCTTCGAGAGACCCAGTACTTC. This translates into CASSARLRETQYF. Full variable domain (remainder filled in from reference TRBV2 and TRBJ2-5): EPEVTQTPSHQVTQMGQEVILRCVPISNHLYFYWYRQILGQKVEFLVSFYNNEISEKSEIFDDQFSVERPDGSNFTLKIRSTKLEDSAMYFCASSARLRETQYFGPGTRLLVL.

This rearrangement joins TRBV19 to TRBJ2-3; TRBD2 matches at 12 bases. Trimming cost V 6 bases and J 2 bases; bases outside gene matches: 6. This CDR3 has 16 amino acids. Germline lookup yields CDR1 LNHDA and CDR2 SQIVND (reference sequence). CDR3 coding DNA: TGTGCCAGTAGGAGACTAGCGGGGGCTTCCACAGATACGCAGTATTTT. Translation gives CASRRLAGASTDTQYF.

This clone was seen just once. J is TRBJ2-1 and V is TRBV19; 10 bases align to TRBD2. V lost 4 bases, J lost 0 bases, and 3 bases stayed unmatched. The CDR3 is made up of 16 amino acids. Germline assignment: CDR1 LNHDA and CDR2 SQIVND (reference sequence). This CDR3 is CASSKPSGSSYNEQFF. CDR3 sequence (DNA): TGTGCCAGTAGTAAACCTAGCGGGAGCTCCTACAATGAGCAGTTCTTC.

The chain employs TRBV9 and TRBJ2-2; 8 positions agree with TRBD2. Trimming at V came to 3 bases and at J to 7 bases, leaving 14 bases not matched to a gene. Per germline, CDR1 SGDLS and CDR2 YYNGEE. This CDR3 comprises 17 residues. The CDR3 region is CASSGPGGGRILGELFF. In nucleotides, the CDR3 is TGTGCCAGCAGCGGTCCAGGCGGGGGGCGAATTCTCGGGGAGCTGTTTTTT.

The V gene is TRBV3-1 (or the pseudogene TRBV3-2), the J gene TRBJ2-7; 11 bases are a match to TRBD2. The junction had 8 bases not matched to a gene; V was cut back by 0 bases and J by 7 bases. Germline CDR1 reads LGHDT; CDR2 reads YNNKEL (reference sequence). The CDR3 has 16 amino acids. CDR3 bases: TGTGCCAGCAGCCAAGACAGTAGCGGGAGGGCGAGAGAGCAGTACTTC. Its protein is CASSQDSSGRAREQYF.

CDR3 residues: CASSKVGGVVWGYTF. CDR3 bases: TGTGCCAGCAGCAAAGTGGGCGGGGTGGTTTGGGGCTACACCTTC. This chain uses TRBV21-1 with TRBJ1-2. TRBV21-1 is assigned pseudogene status. The CDR3 contains 15 residues.

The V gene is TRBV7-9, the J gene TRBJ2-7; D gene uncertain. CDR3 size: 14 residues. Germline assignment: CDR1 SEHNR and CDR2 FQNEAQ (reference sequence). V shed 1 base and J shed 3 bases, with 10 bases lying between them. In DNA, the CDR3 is TGTGCCAGCAGCTTAGGCTTAACAGACTACGAGCAGTACTTC. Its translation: CASSLGLTDYEQYF.

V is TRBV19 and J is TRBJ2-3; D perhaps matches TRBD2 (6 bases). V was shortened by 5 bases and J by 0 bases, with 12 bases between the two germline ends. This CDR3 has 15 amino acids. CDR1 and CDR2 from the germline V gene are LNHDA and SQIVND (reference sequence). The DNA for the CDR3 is TGTGCCAGTAGTGGGAGTGGGACTAGCACAGATACGCAGTATTTT. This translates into CASSGSGTSTDTQYF.

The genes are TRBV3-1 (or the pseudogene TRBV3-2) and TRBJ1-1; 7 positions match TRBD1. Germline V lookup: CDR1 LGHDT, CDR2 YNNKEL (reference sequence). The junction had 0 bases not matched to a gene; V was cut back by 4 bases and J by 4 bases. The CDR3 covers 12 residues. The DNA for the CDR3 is TGTGCCAGCAGCCCAGGGGGCACTGAAGCTTTCTTT. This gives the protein CASSPGGTEAFF.

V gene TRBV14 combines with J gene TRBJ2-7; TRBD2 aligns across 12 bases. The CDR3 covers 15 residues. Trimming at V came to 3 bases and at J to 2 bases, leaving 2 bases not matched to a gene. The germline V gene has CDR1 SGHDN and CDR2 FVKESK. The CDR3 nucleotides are TGTGCCAGCAGCCATCTAGCGGGGGGGGCCTACGAGCAGTACTTC. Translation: CASSHLAGGAYEQYF. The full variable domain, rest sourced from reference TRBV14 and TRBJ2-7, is EAGVTQFPSHSVIEKGQTVTLRCDPISGHDNLYWYRRVMGKEIKFLLHFVKESKQDESGMPNNRFLAERTGGTYSTLKVQPAELEDSGVYFCASSHLAGGAYEQYFGPGTRLTVT.

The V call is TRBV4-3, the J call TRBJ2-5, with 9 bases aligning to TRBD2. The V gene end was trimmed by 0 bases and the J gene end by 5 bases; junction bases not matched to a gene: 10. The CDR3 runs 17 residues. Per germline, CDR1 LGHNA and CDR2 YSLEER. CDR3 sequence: CASSQDYGVAGEETQYF. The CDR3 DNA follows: TGCGCCAGCAGCCAAGATTATGGGGTAGCGGGAGAGGAGACCCAGTACTTC.

The CDR3 DNA sequence: TGTGCCAGTAGTACCCCCGGCAGGTACTATGGCTACACCTTC. This codes for CASSTPGRYYGYTF. The chain links TRBV19 to TRBJ1-2; no firm D call. This CDR3 is 14 amino acids long. Germline V lookup: CDR1 LNHDA, CDR2 SQIVND (reference sequence). V lost 4 bases to trimming and J lost 3 bases, with 12 bases between them.

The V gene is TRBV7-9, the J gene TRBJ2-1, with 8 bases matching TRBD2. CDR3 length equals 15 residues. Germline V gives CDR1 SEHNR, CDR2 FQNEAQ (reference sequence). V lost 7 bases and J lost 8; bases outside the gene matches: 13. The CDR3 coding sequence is TGTGCCAGCACCTACGGGGGGGCAGTGAGCGATGAGCAGTTCTTC. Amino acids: CASTYGGAVSDEQFF. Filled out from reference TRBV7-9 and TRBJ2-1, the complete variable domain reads DTGVSQNPRHKITKRGQNVTFRCDPISEHNRLYWYRQTLGQGPEFLTYFQNEAQLEKSRLLSDRFSAERPKGSFSTLEIQRTEQGDSAMYLCASTYGGAVSDEQFFGPGTRLTVL.

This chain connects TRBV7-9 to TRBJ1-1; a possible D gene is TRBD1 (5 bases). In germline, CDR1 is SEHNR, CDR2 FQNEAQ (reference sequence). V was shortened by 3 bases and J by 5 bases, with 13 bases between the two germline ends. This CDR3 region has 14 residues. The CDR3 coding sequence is TGTGCCAGCAGCTTGGGGCAGGGAAAGACTGAAGCTTTCTTT. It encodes CASSLGQGKTEAFF.

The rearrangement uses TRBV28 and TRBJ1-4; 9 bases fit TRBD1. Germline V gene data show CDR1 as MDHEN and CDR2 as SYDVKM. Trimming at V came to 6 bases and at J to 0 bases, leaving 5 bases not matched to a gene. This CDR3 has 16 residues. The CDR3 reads CASRPGTGTTNEKLFF. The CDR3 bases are TGTGCCAGCAGACCCGGGACAGGGACAACTAATGAAAAACTGTTTTTT.

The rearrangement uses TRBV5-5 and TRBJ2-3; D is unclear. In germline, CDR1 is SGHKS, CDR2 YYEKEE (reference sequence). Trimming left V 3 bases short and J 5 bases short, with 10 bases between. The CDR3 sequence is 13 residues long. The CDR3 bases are TGTGCCAGCAGCTCCCAACTGCGAGATACGCAGTATTTT. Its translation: CASSSQLRDTQYF.

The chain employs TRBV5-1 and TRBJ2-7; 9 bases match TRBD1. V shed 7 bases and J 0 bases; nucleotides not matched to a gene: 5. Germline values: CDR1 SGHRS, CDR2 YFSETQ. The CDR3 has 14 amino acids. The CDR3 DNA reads TGCGCCAGCCAATCGACAGGGGGCTCCTACGAGCAGTACTTC. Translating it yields CASQSTGGSYEQYF. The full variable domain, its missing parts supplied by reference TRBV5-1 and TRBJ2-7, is KAGVTQTPRYLIKTRGQQVTLSCSPISGHRSVSWYQQTPGQGLQFLFEYFSETQRNKGNFPGRFSGRQFSNSRSEMNVSTLELGDSALYLCASQSTGGSYEQYFGPGTRLTVT.

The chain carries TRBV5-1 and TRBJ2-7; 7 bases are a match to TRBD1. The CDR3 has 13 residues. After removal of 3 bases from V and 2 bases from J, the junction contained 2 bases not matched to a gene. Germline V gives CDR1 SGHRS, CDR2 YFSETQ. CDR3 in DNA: TGCGCCAGCAGCTCGGGACAGACCTACGAGCAGTACTTC. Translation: CASSSGQTYEQYF.